This TCR beta chain was identified during a study of T-cell memory formation after mild COVID-19 (dated by TCRdb to the early 2020s). Turning to the overall study: TCR sequence clusters from the two donors were found to be largely donor specific. Longitudinal TCRalpha and TCRbeta repertoire sequencing tracked T-cell clones expanding and contracting after mild COVID-19 in a couple of donors. The cohort was made up of two young adult volunteers, one female and one male, who were previously healthy.

As concerns this clonotype: It lacks a known antigen. No quality values exist for individual bases; no much larger clone is one base distant.

Ficoll-Paque density gradient centrifugation was the method used to isolate PBMCs. What the study reported, not specific to this receptor: Some responding clones were found in pre-infection memory, which suggests that pre-existing cross-reactive memory T cells took part in the SARS-CoV-2 response. SARS-CoV-2 specificity of the second-wave clones peaking on day 37 was not confirmed. Contracting CD4+ clones turned up mainly in the CM and EM memory subsets, whereas EMRA was where CD8+ clones were enriched. Clones contracting from day 15 to 85 had balanced CD4/CD8 phenotypes, while a second wave expanding from day 15 to 37 was biased towards CD4+. The study included only a couple of mild cases, and larger cohorts that include severe cases with pre-infection samples were judged to be necessary.

Looking up the germline V gene yields CDR1 SGHRS and CDR2 YFSETQ. The junction shows trimming of 4 bases on V and 5 bases on J, plus 20 bases between the germline ends. The CDR3 sequence holds 16 residues, the cysteine and phenylalanine included. Of the read, only the CDR3 DNA is kept; its 48 bases are in frame from base 1. TCRdb shows the sequencer as Illumina NovaSeq 6000. cDNA libraries for TCRalpha and TCRbeta were prepared by 5'RACE using constant-segment primers, with sample barcodes and unique molecular identifiers added. Trizol reagent was used to extract RNA from every sample. Amplification of the libraries took two PCR steps, and the second step added a second sample barcode plus Illumina TruSeq adapters. Libraries were sequenced on an Illumina NovaSeq with 2 x 150 bp paired-end reads. The authors' pipeline ran thus. Reads were demultiplexed and collapsed into UMI-guided consensus sequences with migec v1.2.7. Using mixcr v2.1.11, UMI consensuses were aligned to TRA and TRB V and J templates and then assembled into clonotypes. Expanded or contracted clonotypes were those called significant by both edgeR and NoisET, with noise models trained on biological replicates. For edgeR calls, a false discovery rate-adjusted p below 0.01 and a log2 fold-change threshold of 1 were applied. PCA with hierarchical clustering of max-normalized trajectories of the 1000 most abundant clonotypes was used as exploratory dynamics analysis. Separately sequenced CD4+ and CD8+ repertoires were used to assign the CD4 or CD8 phenotype of responding clones. TCRdb reprocessing: public reads trimmed at Q25 with fastp, clones called with MiXCR, in-frame beta chains kept. Here each entry gathers all rows of one CDR3 protein and keeps the most common genes and DNA. TCRdb's processing, not the authors' own work, is the source of the V and J calls. This sample has approximately 260,000 distinct CDR3 sequences in its table, and approximately 18% of those were observed once. Under 30% of the sample belongs to the ten largest clones.

This clonotype was sampled from a man younger than 35 who had mild COVID-19 (a few samples of this study predate the infection). The sample titles of this study are shuffled in the database, so cell type and time point are left out; the donor was told from shared clones. This chain is built from TRBV5-1 and TRBJ2-3, with no D gene named confidently. The sample comprised PBMCs or a T cell subset sorted from them (not recorded which). The CDR3 is CASSPRTSYSQDTQYF. The DNA sequence is given as TGCGCCAGCAGCCCTAGGACCTCCTATAGCCAAGATACGCAGTATTTT.